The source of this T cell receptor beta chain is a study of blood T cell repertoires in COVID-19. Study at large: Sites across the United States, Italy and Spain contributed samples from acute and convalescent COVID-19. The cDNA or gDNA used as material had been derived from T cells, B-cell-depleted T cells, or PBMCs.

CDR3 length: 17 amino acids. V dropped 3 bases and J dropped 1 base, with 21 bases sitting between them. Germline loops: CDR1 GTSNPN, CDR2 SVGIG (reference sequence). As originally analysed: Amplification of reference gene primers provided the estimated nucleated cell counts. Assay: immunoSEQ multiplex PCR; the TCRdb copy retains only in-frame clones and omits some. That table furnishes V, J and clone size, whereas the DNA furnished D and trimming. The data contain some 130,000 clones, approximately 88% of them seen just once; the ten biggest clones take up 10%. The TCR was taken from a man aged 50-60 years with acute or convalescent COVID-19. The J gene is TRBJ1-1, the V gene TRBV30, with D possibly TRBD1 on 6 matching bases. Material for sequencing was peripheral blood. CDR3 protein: CAWRRPPYRAQNTEAFF. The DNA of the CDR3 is TGTGCCTGGAGAAGGCCCCCTTACAGGGCCCAGAACACTGAAGCTTTCTTT. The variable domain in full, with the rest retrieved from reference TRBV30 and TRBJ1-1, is SQTIHQWPATLVQPVGSPLSLECTVEGTSNPNLYWYRQAAGRGLQLLFYSVGIGQISSEVPQNLSASRPQDRQFILSSKKLLLSDSGFYLCAWRRPPYRAQNTEAFFGQGTRLTVV.